This T cell receptor (beta chain) was identified during a study of blood T cells in healthy people across ages (dated by TCRdb to about 2015). The study in broad terms: Template switching captured roughly one uniquely barcoded TCR beta cDNA molecule per two T cells in model experiments. Donors were grouped into four age groups: young (average approximately 16 years), middle-aged (approximately 41), aged (around 62) and long-lived (over 80). Age-related changes in TCR beta repertoire diversity were measured in the study by deep sequencing normalized with unique cDNA molecular identifiers. Donors of different ages were randomly distributed across sequencing lanes to avoid experimental bias. The study analyzed two additional independent replicas of 1 million unique cDNA reads from the same blood draw for two donors, one aged 18 to 29 and one aged 80 or older. Broad study findings and their caveats: Observed TCR beta diversity correlated strongly with the percentage of naive T cells measured by flow cytometry. Bulk unsorted PBMC profiling prevented conclusive comparison of naive and antigen-experienced compartments. The CMV infection status of donors was not known, potentially confounding age-related changes in expanded clonotypes. As age increased, observed TCR beta diversity per million T cells dropped in a roughly linear way, and a significant reduction was already evident by age 40. The long-lived group showed more naive CD4+ T cells, fewer expanded clones and increased TCR diversity than the aged group, suggesting age selection. Total diversity estimates from one million sequenced T cells were considered lower bounds and underestimates.

The library relied on 5' RACE. The reads were generated on an Illumina HiSeq 2500. A second roughly 6 to 11 cycle PCR used a sample-barcoded 5' primer and a J-beta primer mix. Each TCR beta cDNA molecule received a unique molecular identifier from a template-switch 5' adaptor carrying 12 random nucleotides. At least 2.5 million CDR3-containing paired-end reads were obtained from each sample. The Mint cDNA synthesis kit, primed by a TRBC-specific oligonucleotide, was used to synthesize first-strand cDNA from all RNA. Following uracil-DNA glycosylase treatment, all cDNA underwent a first 18-cycle PCR with the universal primers M1SS and BC2_uni_R. The original methods were these. Normalization of each sample was performed by random selection of 1 million high-quality reads, each carrying a distinct molecular identifier. Reads with shared molecular identifiers were discarded instead of being binned into consensus sequences. CDR3 identification, clonotype clustering and error correction used MiTCR with a Q25 quality threshold and the strictest error-elimination algorithm. A nonparametric unseen species model with Euler transformation was used to estimate a lower bound on total TCR beta diversity. Starting from the raw public reads, TCRdb applied fastp trimming at Q25, assembled clones with MiXCR and retained in-frame beta chains. Rows are unified per CDR3 protein, each entry keeping the most common DNA and genes. TCRdb assigned the V and J calls; the authors' analysis was not used. The sample data list about 650,000 distinct CDR3 sequences, and 32% of these were observed just once. The top ten clonotypes cover 15% to 19% of the sample.

This clonotype has ten or more counts. It lacks a known antigen. Its ends do not fully match the called genes, so a read error is possible. The donors were 40 or so Caucasian individuals from Russia, aged roughly 6 to 100 years, who were systemically healthy. Each donor gave ten milliliters of peripheral blood, drawn into EDTA-treated Vacutainer tubes. Ficoll-Paque density-gradient centrifugation was used to isolate PBMCs, with at least 6 million per sample. Total RNA was extracted from PBMCs with Trizol reagent, with at least 6 micrograms obtained per sample. For every donor, an aliquot of PBMCs went through flow cytometry to measure the percentages of naive CD45RAhigh/CD27high T cells. Sequencing used blood. The source is a woman of 80 years or more in good health. Donor details come from another sample of the same person, matched by shared clones.

The CDR3 protein sequence reads: CASSSWTRETQYF. The DNA sequence follows: TGTGCTAGCAGCTCTTGGACCAGGGAGACCCAGTACTTC. The sequence joins TRBV7-7 to TRBJ2-5, with no reliable assignment of the D segment. Including the terminal cysteine and phenylalanine, the CDR3 comprises 13 residues. Kept here is only the CDR3 DNA, which spans 39 bases and is read in frame from base 1. Sequences SSHAT (CDR1) and FNYEAQ (CDR2) are obtained from the germline V gene (reference sequence).